Included here is one TCR beta chain sequence, with context. Its antigen is not known. The record originates from a study of blood T cells in healthy people across ages. Study as a whole: Capturing about one barcoded beta molecule per two T cells was achieved by template switching. General study points: When set beside aged donors, long-lived donors presented more naive CD4+ cells and higher diversity.

Primers used in a second PCR of roughly 6 to 12 cycles were a sample-barcoded 5' primer and a J-beta primer mix. TCRdb re-analysed the 5' RACE reads in MiXCR, keeping a single row per CDR3 protein. The top ten hold roughly a sixth of the sample, which has approximately 810,000 distinct CDR3 sequences, under 35% seen once. Donors were systemically healthy Caucasian individuals from Russia aged 6 to 90 years. V shed 7 bases, J shed 3 bases, and the junction held 11 bases outside the gene matches. CDR3 size: 16 residues. Germline lookup yields CDR1 SGHAT and CDR2 FQNNGV. The specimen was blood. The V and J genes are TRBV11-2 and TRBJ2-5; 10 positions agree with TRBD1. This TCR was sampled from a woman of 80 years or more in good health. CDR3 protein: CASTKLTGTGEETQYF. CDR3 DNA sequence: TGTGCCAGCACCAAACTCACCGGGACAGGGGAAGAGACCCAGTACTTC.